Shown below are 15 T cell receptor beta chains from a single sample sequenced in a study of identical twins. TCRdb itself ran the 5' RACE reads through MiXCR, one entry per CDR3 protein. The sample has roughly 280,000 distinct CDR3 sequences, roughly 9.7% seen once. These sequences were also reported in another study, on yellow fever vaccine responses in identical twins.

The specimen sequenced was CD8+ T cells sorted from blood. Receptors originate from a woman aged 18-29 years in good health.

This clonotype was seen many times. The J gene is TRBJ1-1, the V gene TRBV29-1; tentatively, D is TRBD1 (6 bases). The ends were cut back, 7 bases at V and 5 bases at J, with 17 bases in the middle. CDR1 SQVTM and CDR2 ANQGSEA come from the germline V gene. The CDR3 runs to 13 residues. The CDR3 sequence is CSGDPGHKTEAFF. For the CDR3, the DNA is TGCAGCGGAGACCCGGGACATAAAACTGAAGCTTTCTTT.

The J gene is TRBJ2-1, the V gene TRBV3-1; D not certain. The CDR3 covers 14 residues. Deletions cut 1 base from V and 3 bases from J, with 7 bases between. The germline gives CDR1 LGHDT, CDR2 YNNKEL (reference sequence). CDR3 sequence (DNA): TGTGCCAGCAGCCAAGGGTACAACTACAATGAGCAGTTCTTC. As protein: CASSQGYNYNEQFF.

DNA for the CDR3: TGTGCCACCAGCAGAGCCCAACCTGGAGCCAAAAACATTCAGTACTTC. Amino acids: CATSRAQPGAKNIQYF. The chain has TRBV15 and TRBJ2-4; D uncertain. The V end was cut by 1 base, the J end by 0 bases, with 10 bases between. Germline CDR1 reads LNHNV; CDR2 reads YYDKDF (reference sequence). CDR3 length equals 16 residues.

The genes are TRBV28 and TRBJ2-5; 8 bases fit TRBD2. CDR3 size: 16 residues. Looked up from germline, CDR1 is MDHEN and CDR2 is SYDVKM. V lost 6 bases, J lost 5 bases, and 14 bases stayed unmatched. The CDR3 sequence is CASSYPGSGDRETQYF. The DNA for the CDR3 is TGTGCCAGCAGCTACCCGGGTAGCGGGGATCGGGAGACCCAGTACTTC.

This clonotype was found many times. The chain couples TRBV6-2 or TRBV6-3 to TRBJ2-3; tentatively, D is TRBD2 (5 bases). The length of the CDR3 is 18 residues. The germline V and J ends were trimmed by 0 bases and 3 bases, with 19 bases remaining between them. CDR1 and CDR2 from the germline V gene are MNHEY and SVGEGT. The CDR3: CASSYSLDLPLVTDTQYF. In nucleotides, the CDR3 is TGTGCCAGCAGTTACTCCTTGGACTTGCCGTTAGTGACAGATACGCAGTATTTT.

The rearrangement links TRBV9 to TRBJ2-1; TRBD2 aligns across 11 bases. The CDR3 is 17 residues long. J lost 2 bases, V lost 1 base, and 5 bases had no gene match. Germline V gene sequence: CDR1 SGDLS, CDR2 YYNGEE. CDR3 bases: TGTGCCAGCAGCGTAAAGGGACTAGCGGCCACCTACAATGAGCAGTTCTTC. Protein: CASSVKGLAATYNEQFF.

This clonotype turned up a few times. The chain combines TRBV6-5 with TRBJ1-1; the D is unclear. Germline loops: CDR1 MNHEY, CDR2 SVGAGI. The V end lost 0 bases, the J end lost 3 bases, and 5 bases lay between the germline ends. This CDR3 has 13 amino acids. CDR3 amino acids: CASSYSFDTEAFF. CDR3 DNA sequence: TGTGCCAGCAGTTACTCGTTTGACACTGAAGCTTTCTTT.

The V and J genes are TRBV19 and TRBJ2-5; 7 nucleotides agree with TRBD2. Germline V gene lookup returns CDR1 LNHDA and CDR2 SQIVND (reference sequence). The CDR3 has 14 residues. V shed 1 base, J shed 3 bases, and the junction held 2 bases outside the gene matches. The CDR3 reads CASSIAGGEETQYF. Written as DNA, the CDR3 is TGTGCCAGTAGTATAGCGGGAGGAGAAGAGACCCAGTACTTC.

The rearrangement joins TRBV5-5 to TRBJ1-5; D is uncertain. Trimming removed 0 bases from V and 0 bases from J, with 13 bases in between. This CDR3 is 17 amino acids long. Germline V gene lookup returns CDR1 SGHKS and CDR2 YYEKEE (reference sequence). The CDR3 region is CASSLGGVLYSNQPQHF. The CDR3 DNA sequence: TGTGCCAGCAGCTTGGGCGGAGTCCTCTATAGCAATCAGCCCCAGCATTTT.

This clonotype was recorded many times. The chain uses TRBV20-1 and TRBJ1-5, with 8 bases identical to TRBD1. The V gene end was trimmed by 3 bases and the J gene end by 7 bases; junction bases not matched to a gene: 8. The CDR3 has 14 amino acids. From germline, CDR1 is DFQATT and CDR2 SNEGSKA (reference sequence). CDR3 nucleotides: TGCAGTGCTAGGGACGGACAGGGTCACCAGCCCCAGCATTTT. It translates to CSARDGQGHQPQHF.

This clonotype was detected many times. The chain carries TRBV28 and TRBJ2-2; D not certain. This CDR3 region has 12 residues. Germline V CDR1 and CDR2: MDHEN, SYDVKM. Trimming removed 3 bases from V and 7 bases from J, with 6 bases in between. Written as DNA, the CDR3 is TGTGCCAGCAGTTTCGCAAACGGGGAGCTGTTTTTT. It translates to CASSFANGELFF.

This clonotype was seen many times. The chain links TRBV28 to TRBJ2-6, with 8 bases identical to TRBD1. Trimming took 0 bases from V and 2 from J; bases not matched to a gene: 0. The germline gives CDR1 MDHEN, CDR2 SYDVKM. This CDR3 region has 16 residues. The CDR3 sequence: CASSLWGQAGANVLTF. CDR3 DNA sequence: TGTGCCAGCAGTTTATGGGGACAGGCTGGGGCCAACGTCCTGACTTTC.

The V gene is TRBV27, the J gene TRBJ2-2; no clear D. Germline V gives CDR1 MNHEY, CDR2 SMNVEV (reference sequence). There are 14 residues in the CDR3. V lost 4 bases and J 4 bases, leaving 10 bases between the germline ends. CDR3: CASSSFFFTGELFF. Written as DNA, the CDR3 is TGTGCCAGCAGTTCCTTCTTCTTCACCGGGGAGCTGTTTTTT.

The genes are TRBV24-1 and TRBJ2-5; D is unresolved. The V gene's germline CDR1 is KGHDR and CDR2 SFDVKD. This CDR3 contains 17 residues. Between the trimmed V and J ends, which lost 7 bases and 5 bases, there was a span of 25 bases. CDR3 sequence: CATSTSSLFTNLETQYF. CDR3 DNA sequence: TGTGCCACCAGCACCTCAAGTTTGTTTACTAATCTGGAGACCCAGTACTTC.

This chain connects TRBV6-2 or TRBV6-3 to TRBJ2-3; 12 positions match TRBD2. Trimming at V came to 5 bases and at J to 3 bases, leaving 6 bases not matched to a gene. The CDR3 length is 16 residues. Looked up from germline, CDR1 is MNHEY and CDR2 is SVGEGT. The chain's CDR3 is CASSRLAGDLTDTQYF. CDR3 sequence (DNA): TGTGCCAGCAGTCGACTAGCGGGAGATTTAACAGATACGCAGTATTTT.